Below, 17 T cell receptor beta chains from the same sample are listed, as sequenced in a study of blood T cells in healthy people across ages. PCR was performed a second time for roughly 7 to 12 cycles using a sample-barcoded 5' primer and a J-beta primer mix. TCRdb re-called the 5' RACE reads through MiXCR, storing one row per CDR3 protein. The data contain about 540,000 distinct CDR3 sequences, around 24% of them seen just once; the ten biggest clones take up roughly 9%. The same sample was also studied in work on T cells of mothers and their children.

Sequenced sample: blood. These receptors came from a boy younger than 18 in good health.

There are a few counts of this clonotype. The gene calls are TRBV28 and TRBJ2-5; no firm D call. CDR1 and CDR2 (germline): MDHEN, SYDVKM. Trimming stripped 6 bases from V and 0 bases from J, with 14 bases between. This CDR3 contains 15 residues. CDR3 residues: CASSASTVYQETQYF. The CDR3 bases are TGTGCCAGCAGCGCCAGTACAGTTTACCAAGAGACCCAGTACTTC.

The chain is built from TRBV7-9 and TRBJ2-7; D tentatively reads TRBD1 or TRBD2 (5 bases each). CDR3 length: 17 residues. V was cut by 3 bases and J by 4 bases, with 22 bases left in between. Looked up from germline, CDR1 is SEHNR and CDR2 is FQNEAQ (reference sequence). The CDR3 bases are TGTGCCAGCAGCTTTAAGGGGCAGGGACCCGAACTATACGAGCAGTACTTC. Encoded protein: CASSFKGQGPELYEQYF.

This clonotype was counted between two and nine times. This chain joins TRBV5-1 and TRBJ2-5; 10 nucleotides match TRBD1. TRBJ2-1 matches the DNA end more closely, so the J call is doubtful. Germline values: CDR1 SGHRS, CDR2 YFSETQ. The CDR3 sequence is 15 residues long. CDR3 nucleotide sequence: TGCGCCAGCAGCTGGGGACAGGGGCTTTACAATGAGCAGTTCTTC. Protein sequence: CASSWGQGLYNEQFF.

CDR3 in amino acids: CASSLYGTSTDTQYF. CDR3 bases: TGTGCCAGCAGCTTATACGGGACTAGCACAGATACGCAGTATTTT. V is TRBV7-2 and J is TRBJ2-3; TRBD2 might be the D (6 bases). The V end lost 2 bases, the J end lost 0 bases, and 9 bases lay between the germline ends. From germline, CDR1 is SGHTA and CDR2 FQGNSA. This CDR3 is 15 amino acids long.

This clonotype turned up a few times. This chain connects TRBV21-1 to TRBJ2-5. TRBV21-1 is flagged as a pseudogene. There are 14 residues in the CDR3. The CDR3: CASSKANYRETQYF. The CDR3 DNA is TGTGCCAGCAGCAAAGCAAATTATCGAGAGACCCAGTACTTC.

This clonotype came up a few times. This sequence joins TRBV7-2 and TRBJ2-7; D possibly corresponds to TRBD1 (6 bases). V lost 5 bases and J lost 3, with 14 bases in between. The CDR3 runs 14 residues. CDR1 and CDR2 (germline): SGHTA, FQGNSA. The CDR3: CASSLNRDYYEQYF. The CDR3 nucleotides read TGTGCCAGCAGCCTCAACAGGGATTACTACGAGCAGTACTTC.

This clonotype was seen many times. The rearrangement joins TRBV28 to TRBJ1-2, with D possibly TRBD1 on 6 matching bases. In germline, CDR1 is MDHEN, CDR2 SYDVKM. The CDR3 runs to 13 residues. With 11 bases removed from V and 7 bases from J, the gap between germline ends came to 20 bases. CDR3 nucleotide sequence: TGTGCCGGATCCGACAGGCAAAGGCTTGGCTACACCTTC. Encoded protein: CAGSDRQRLGYTF.

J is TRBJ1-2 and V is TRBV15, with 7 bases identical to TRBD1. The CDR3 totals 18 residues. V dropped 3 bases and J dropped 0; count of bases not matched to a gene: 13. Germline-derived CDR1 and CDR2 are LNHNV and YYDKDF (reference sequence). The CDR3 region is CATSSTFLRTGTNYGYTF. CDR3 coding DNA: TGTGCCACCAGCAGTACCTTTTTGAGGACAGGAACTAACTATGGCTACACCTTC.

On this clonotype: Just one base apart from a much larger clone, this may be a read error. CDR3 nucleotide sequence: TGTGCCACCAGCTTCTCCTACAATGAGCAGTTCTTC. Its translation: CATSFSYNEQFF. This rearrangement joins TRBV9 to TRBJ2-1, with D uncertain. Germline assignment: CDR1 SGDLS and CDR2 YYNGEE. The CDR3 length is 12 residues. Drawing the rest from reference TRBV9 and TRBJ2-1, the complete variable domain is DSGVTQTPKHLITATGQRVTLRCSPRSGDLSVYWYQQSLDQGLQFLIQYYNGEERAKGNILERFSAQQFPDLHSELNLSSLELGDSALYFCATSFSYNEQFFGPGTRLTVL.

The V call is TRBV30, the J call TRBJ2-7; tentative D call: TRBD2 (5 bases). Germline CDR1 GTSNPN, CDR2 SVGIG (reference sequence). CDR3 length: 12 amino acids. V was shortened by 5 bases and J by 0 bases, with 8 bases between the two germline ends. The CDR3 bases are TGTGCCTGGGGGAGAGCCTCCTACGAGCAGTACTTC. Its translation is CAWGRASYEQYF.

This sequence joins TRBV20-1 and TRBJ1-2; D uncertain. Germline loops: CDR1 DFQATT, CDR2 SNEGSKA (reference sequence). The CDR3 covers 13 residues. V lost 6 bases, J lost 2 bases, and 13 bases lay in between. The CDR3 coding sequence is TGCAGTGCAGAGAGGTGGGAGAACTATGGCTACACCTTC. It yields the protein CSAERWENYGYTF.

The CDR3 is CASSYSIKGGGWPLSTDTQYF. CDR3 nucleotides: TGTGCCAGCAGTTACTCGATTAAGGGCGGGGGTTGGCCCCTAAGCACAGATACGCAGTATTTT. The chain is built from TRBV6-5 and TRBJ2-3, with 7 bases aligning to TRBD2. V trimming: 0 bases; J trimming: 0 bases; junction bases outside the gene matches: 18. Germline V gene sequence: CDR1 MNHEY, CDR2 SVGAGI. This CDR3 comprises 21 residues.

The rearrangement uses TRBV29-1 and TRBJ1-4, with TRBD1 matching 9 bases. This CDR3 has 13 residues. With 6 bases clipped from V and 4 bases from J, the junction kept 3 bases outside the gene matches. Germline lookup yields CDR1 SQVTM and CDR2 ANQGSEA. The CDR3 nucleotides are TGCAGCGTGGAGACAGGGGGTAATGAAAAACTGTTTTTT. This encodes CSVETGGNEKLFF. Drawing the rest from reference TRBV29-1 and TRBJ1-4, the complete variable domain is SAVISQKPSRDICQRGTSLTIQCQVDSQVTMMFWYRQQPGQSLTLIATANQGSEATYESGFVIDKFPISRPNLTFSTLTVSNMSPEDSSIYLCSVETGGNEKLFFGSGTQLSVL.

The CDR3 nucleotides are TGTGCCAGCAGCGCACCGGGACAGGGAGTTTCACCCCTCCACTTT. Its protein product is CASSAPGQGVSPLHF. The genes are TRBV7-9 and TRBJ1-6, with 9 bases that match TRBD1. Trimming at V came to 5 bases and at J to 9 bases, leaving 8 bases not matched to a gene. Per the germline V gene, CDR1 is SEHNR and CDR2 is FQNEAQ (reference sequence). The CDR3 spans 15 residues.

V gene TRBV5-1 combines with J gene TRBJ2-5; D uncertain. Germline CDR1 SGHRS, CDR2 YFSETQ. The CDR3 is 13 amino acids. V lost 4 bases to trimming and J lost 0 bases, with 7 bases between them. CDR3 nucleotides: TGCGCCAGCAGCCCCGACAACCAAGAGACCCAGTACTTC. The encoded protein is CASSPDNQETQYF.

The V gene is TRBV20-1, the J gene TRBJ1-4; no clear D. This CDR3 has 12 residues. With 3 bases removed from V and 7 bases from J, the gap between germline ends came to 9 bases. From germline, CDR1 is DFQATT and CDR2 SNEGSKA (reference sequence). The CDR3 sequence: CSARAPGEKLFF. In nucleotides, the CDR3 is TGCAGTGCTAGGGCCCCCGGTGAAAAACTGTTTTTT.

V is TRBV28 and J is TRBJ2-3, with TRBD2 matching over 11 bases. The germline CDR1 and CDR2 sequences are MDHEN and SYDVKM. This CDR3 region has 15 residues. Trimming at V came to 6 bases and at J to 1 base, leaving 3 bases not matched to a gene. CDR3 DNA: TGTGCCAGCAGAAAGACTAGCGGGGGCACAGATACGCAGTATTTT. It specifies CASRKTSGGTDTQYF.